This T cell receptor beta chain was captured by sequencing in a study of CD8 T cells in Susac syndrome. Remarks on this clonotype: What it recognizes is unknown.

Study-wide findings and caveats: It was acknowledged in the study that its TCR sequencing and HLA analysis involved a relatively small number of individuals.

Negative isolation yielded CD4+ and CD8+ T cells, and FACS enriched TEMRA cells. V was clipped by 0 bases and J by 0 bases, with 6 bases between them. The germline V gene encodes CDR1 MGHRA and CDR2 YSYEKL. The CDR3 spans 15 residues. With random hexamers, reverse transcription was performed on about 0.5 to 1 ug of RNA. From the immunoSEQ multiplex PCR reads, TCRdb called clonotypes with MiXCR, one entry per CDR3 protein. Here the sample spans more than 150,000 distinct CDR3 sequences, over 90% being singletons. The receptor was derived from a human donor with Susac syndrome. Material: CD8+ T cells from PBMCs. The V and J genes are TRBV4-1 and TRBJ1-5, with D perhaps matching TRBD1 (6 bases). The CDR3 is CASSQEQGSNQPQHF. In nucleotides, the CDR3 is TGCGCCAGCAGCCAAGAACAGGGTAGCAATCAGCCCCAGCATTTT.